These 4 T cell receptor beta chains originate from one sample sequenced in a study of T cells in Graves' hyperthyroidism and ophthalmopathy. TCR beta CDR3 regions were amplified from RNA. Carried out on the TCR CDR3, a first-round RT-PCR used the HTBI primer set. TCRdb reanalysed the multiplex PCR reads using MiXCR and keeps one entry per CDR3 protein. This sample carries 600,000 or so distinct CDR3 sequences, about 17% of them seen once, and the ten largest clones take 3.8%. Sequenced material: blood. Source of these receptors: a woman in her thirties with Graves' hyperthyroidism.

This clonotype appeared a few times. V is TRBV10-3 and J is TRBJ2-5, with 8 nucleotides matching TRBD1. Trimming at V came to 0 bases and at J to 4 bases, leaving 7 bases not matched to a gene. The CDR3 has 16 amino acids. CDR1 ENHRY and CDR2 SYGVKD come from the germline V gene. The CDR3 sequence is CAISESGFGTGETQYF. The CDR3 DNA sequence: TGTGCCATCAGTGAGTCAGGGTTTGGGACAGGAGAGACCCAGTACTTC.

This clonotype was observed at least ten times. The chain is built from TRBV28 and TRBJ1-2; D not resolved. With 7 bases removed from V and 2 bases from J, the gap between germline ends came to 17 bases. The germline CDR1 and CDR2 sequences are MDHEN and SYDVKM. This CDR3 contains 15 residues. CDR3 bases: TGTGCCAGCACATCTTGGGCGGAACTCAACTATGGCTACACCTTC. Translation: CASTSWAELNYGYTF.

In this sample, this clonotype turned up a few times. This chain links TRBV9 with TRBJ2-4, with TRBD2 identical over 7 bases. This CDR3 contains 16 residues. V shed 0 bases, J shed 0 bases, and the junction held 3 bases outside the gene matches. Germline V gene lookup returns CDR1 SGDLS and CDR2 YYNGEE. This CDR3 is CASSVDSGLAKNIQYF. The CDR3 region has the DNA TGTGCCAGCAGCGTAGATAGCGGGCTAGCCAAAAACATTCAGTACTTC.

This clonotype has just a few counts. V gene TRBV3-1 combines with J gene TRBJ2-5; TRBD1 aligns across 7 bases. Per germline, CDR1 LGHDT and CDR2 YNNKEL (reference sequence). J gave up 4 bases and V 4 bases, and 6 bases lay outside the gene matches. This CDR3 has 14 residues. The CDR3 is CASSRQGDVETQYF. The CDR3 DNA sequence: TGTGCCAGCAGCCGGCAGGGGGATGTAGAGACCCAGTACTTC.